Below, 29 T cell receptor beta chains from the same sample are listed, as sequenced in a study of T cell responses to AZD1222 COVID-19 vaccine. The repertoire was sequenced with immunoSEQ multiplex PCR; TCRdb's copy has only in-frame clones and lacks some. This sample has about 81,000 clones, with less than 95% found just once. Source: peripheral blood, taken 28 days after the second AZD1222 dose. Source of these receptors: an adult who received the AZD1222 COVID-19 vaccine.

This rearrangement joins TRBV5-4 to TRBJ1-2, with D unclear. V was shortened by 2 bases and J by 1 base, with 12 bases between the two germline ends. This CDR3 region has 15 residues. CDR1 is SGHNT, CDR2 YYREEE, per germline (reference sequence). CDR3 nucleotides: TGTGCCAGCAGCTTACCGACGGACTTTAACTATGGCTACACCTTC. This codes for CASSLPTDFNYGYTF.

This chain connects TRBV7-8 to TRBJ2-7; D gene ambiguous. Germline V gene lookup returns CDR1 SGHVS and CDR2 FQNEAQ. The CDR3 sequence is 12 residues long. Trimming removed 2 bases at V and 4 bases at J, with 6 bases between. The DNA of the CDR3 is TGTGCCAGCAGCTTAAGTCTATACGAGCAGTACTTC. It translates to CASSLSLYEQYF.

This chain joins TRBV2 and TRBJ2-3, with D perhaps given as TRBD1 or TRBD2 (7 bases each). Germline CDR1 SNHLY, CDR2 FYNNEI. The CDR3 has 14 amino acids. V was trimmed by 6 bases and J by 4 bases, leaving 14 bases between them. The CDR3, as DNA: TGTGCCAGCAGCCGGCAGGGGGGGTCAGATACGCAGTATTTT. As protein: CASSRQGGSDTQYF.

Here the CDR3 reads CASSFGLAGGSETQYF. The CDR3, as DNA: TGTGCCAGCAGCTTCGGACTAGCGGGAGGCTCAGAGACCCAGTACTTC. This chain links TRBV5-4 with TRBJ2-5; 14 bases agree with TRBD2. The CDR3 runs 16 residues. The ends lost 2 bases at V and 4 bases at J; junction bases unmatched: 4. CDR1 SGHNT and CDR2 YYREEE come from the germline V gene (reference sequence).

The chain combines TRBV7-9 with TRBJ2-1; TRBD2 aligns across 11 bases. V lost 2 bases, J lost 9 bases, and 3 bases stayed unmatched. The CDR3 is made up of 14 amino acids. Germline V CDR1 and CDR2: SEHNR, FQNEAQ (reference sequence). CDR3 protein: CASSLLAGGPEQFF. In nucleotides, the CDR3 is TGTGCCAGCAGCTTACTAGCGGGAGGACCTGAGCAGTTCTTC.

The V gene is TRBV2, the J gene TRBJ2-7, with no clear D. V was trimmed by 2 bases and J by 3 bases, leaving 14 bases between them. Looked up from germline, CDR1 is SNHLY and CDR2 is FYNNEI. This CDR3 is 15 amino acids long. CDR3 coding DNA: TGTGCCAGCAGTGAAACAGTAGGGCAGAGCTACGAGCAGTACTTC. It yields the protein CASSETVGQSYEQYF.

The chain carries TRBV13 and TRBJ2-1, with 8 positions matching TRBD1. Germline CDR1 is PRHDT and CDR2 is FYEKMQ (reference sequence). Germline trimming cut 5 bases from V and 1 base from J; bases unmatched to any gene: 7. The CDR3 loop spans 16 amino acids. The CDR3 here is CASSHQQGASYNEQFF. The CDR3 DNA follows: TGTGCCAGCAGCCACCAGCAGGGGGCTTCCTACAATGAGCAGTTCTTC.

The chain employs TRBV5-8 and TRBJ2-3; 7 bases line up with TRBD2. The CDR3 is 16 residues long. V gave up 0 bases and J gave up 2 bases; unmatched junction bases: 6. Germline V gene sequence: CDR1 SGHTS, CDR2 YDEGEE. Here the CDR3 reads CASSLGAGAITDTQYF. CDR3 nucleotides: TGTGCCAGCAGCTTGGGGGCGGGAGCGATCACAGATACGCAGTATTTT.

This clone appeared a single time. This sequence joins TRBV7-8 and TRBJ2-1; D ambiguous. The germline V gene has CDR1 SGHVS and CDR2 FQNEAQ. The V gene lost 1 base and the J gene lost 0 bases, with 10 bases spanning the gap. This CDR3 region has 16 residues. CDR3 nucleotide sequence: TGTGCCAGCAGCTTAGGAGAGCCGATCTCCTACAATGAGCAGTTCTTC. It encodes CASSLGEPISYNEQFF. The variable domain in full, completed from reference TRBV7-8 and TRBJ2-1, reads GAGVSQSPRYKVAKRGQDVALRCDPISGHVSLFWYQQALGQGPEFLTYFQNEAQLDKSGLPSDRFFAERPEGSVSTLKIQRTQQEDSAVYLCASSLGEPISYNEQFFGPGTRLTVL.

The V call is TRBV20-1, the J call TRBJ2-7; D unclear. Between the trimmed V and J ends, which lost 6 bases and 8 bases, there was a span of 14 bases. This CDR3 has 11 residues. Germline V gives CDR1 DFQATT, CDR2 SNEGSKA (reference sequence). CDR3: CSAHLADQQYF. The DNA of the CDR3 is TGCAGTGCACACTTGGCGGATCAGCAGTACTTC.

The chain recombines TRBV30 with TRBJ2-2; D might be TRBD2 (5 bases). Germline CDR1 GTSNPN, CDR2 SVGIG (reference sequence). The CDR3 runs 13 residues. V lost 0 bases and J 6 bases, leaving 8 bases between the germline ends. The CDR3 sequence: CAWSVLGPGELFF. CDR3 coding DNA: TGTGCCTGGAGTGTACTAGGGCCCGGGGAGCTGTTTTTT.

The chain links TRBV7-8 to TRBJ1-6, with D hard to call. Per the germline V gene, CDR1 is SGHVS and CDR2 is FQNEAQ. V was shortened by 1 base and J by 7 bases, with 11 bases between the two germline ends. This CDR3 contains 15 residues. CDR3 nucleotides: TGTGCCAGCAGCTTAGGGGCCGACCGGAATTCACCCCTCCACTTT. It translates to CASSLGADRNSPLHF. Filled out from reference TRBV7-8 and TRBJ1-6, the complete variable domain reads GAGVSQSPRYKVAKRGQDVALRCDPISGHVSLFWYQQALGQGPEFLTYFQNEAQLDKSGLPSDRFFAERPEGSVSTLKIQRTQQEDSAVYLCASSLGADRNSPLHFGNGTRLTVT.

The chain has TRBV10-3 and TRBJ2-5; TRBD2 agrees at 8 bases. V was pared by 3 bases and J by 3 bases, with 3 bases of the junction left unmatched. The length of the CDR3 is 14 residues. Germline lookup yields CDR1 ENHRY and CDR2 SYGVKD. Here the CDR3 reads CAISDKREKETQYF. CDR3 nucleotide sequence: TGTGCCATCAGTGACAAGCGGGAGAAAGAGACCCAGTACTTC.

The chain recombines TRBV28 with TRBJ2-7; no reliable D call. Germline V gives CDR1 MDHEN, CDR2 SYDVKM. The CDR3 is 14 amino acids. Trimming removed 5 bases at V and 4 bases at J, with 15 bases between. The CDR3 here is CASSLTVIGYEQYF. The DNA for the CDR3 is TGTGCCAGCAGTCTAACAGTAATCGGTTACGAGCAGTACTTC.

This chain links TRBV7-9 with TRBJ2-2, with a tentative D call TRBD1 (5 bases). The V and J ends lost 0 bases and 3 bases respectively, with 8 bases between them. Germline lookup yields CDR1 SEHNR and CDR2 FQNEAQ (reference sequence). This CDR3 has 15 amino acids. CDR3: CASSLAGPDTGELFF. The CDR3 DNA reads as TGTGCCAGCAGCTTAGCGGGGCCTGACACCGGGGAGCTGTTTTTT. Filled out from reference TRBV7-9 and TRBJ2-2, the complete variable domain reads DTGVSQNPRHKITKRGQNVTFRCDPISEHNRLYWYRQTLGQGPEFLTYFQNEAQLEKSRLLSDRFSAERPKGSFSTLEIQRTEQGDSAMYLCASSLAGPDTGELFFGEGSRLTVL.

This clone was seen a single time. The rearrangement links TRBV11-3 to TRBJ2-1, with 9 nucleotides matching TRBD2. Germline CDR1 is SGHNT and CDR2 is YENEEA. V trimming: 6 bases; J trimming: 0 bases; junction bases outside the gene matches: 6. The CDR3 extends over 16 amino acids. The CDR3 nucleotides read TGTGCCAGCAGTCCATTTAGCGGGAGCTCCTACAATGAGCAGTTCTTC. This encodes CASSPFSGSSYNEQFF.

This rearrangement joins TRBV7-8 to TRBJ1-5; no clear D gene. Germline V lookup: CDR1 SGHVS, CDR2 FQNEAQ. The CDR3 is 15 residues long. The V and J ends lost 0 bases and 4 bases respectively, with 10 bases between them. CDR3 sequence: CASSLAFGVNQPQHF. The CDR3 DNA is TGTGCCAGCAGCTTAGCATTTGGAGTAAATCAGCCCCAGCATTTT.

This rearrangement joins TRBV5-1 to TRBJ2-5; D is unresolved. This CDR3 has 14 residues. The germline CDR1 and CDR2 sequences are SGHRS and YFSETQ. Trimming stripped 0 bases from V and 0 bases from J, with 6 bases between. The CDR3 here is CASSLEPDQETQYF. Written as DNA, the CDR3 is TGCGCCAGCAGCTTGGAGCCAGACCAAGAGACCCAGTACTTC.

The gene calls are TRBV30 and TRBJ2-3; the D gene is possibly TRBD2 (5 bases). Trimming pared 8 bases from V and 6 bases from J, leaving 12 bases between. There are 11 residues in the CDR3. The germline V gene encodes CDR1 GTSNPN and CDR2 SVGIG (reference sequence). This chain's CDR3 is CARSGPDTQYF. The CDR3 coding sequence is TGTGCCAGAAGCGGTCCTGATACGCAGTATTTT.

The V and J genes are TRBV11-3 and TRBJ2-3; TRBD2 might be the D (6 bases). Germline V gene sequence: CDR1 SGHNT, CDR2 YENEEA. Between the trimmed V and J ends, which lost 2 bases and 0 bases, there was a span of 12 bases. This CDR3 spans 16 amino acids. The CDR3 region is CASSLTGETSTDTQYF. Here the CDR3 DNA reads TGTGCCAGCAGCTTAACGGGGGAGACTAGCACAGATACGCAGTATTTT.

The chain has TRBV25-1 and TRBJ1-3; perhaps TRBD1 as D (5 bases). Germline CDR1 MGHDK, CDR2 SYGVNS. V was pared by 3 bases and J by 2 bases, with 8 bases between. This CDR3 region has 14 residues. Written as DNA, the CDR3 is TGTGCCAGCAGTGATGAGGGGACTGGAAACACCATATATTTT. Protein sequence: CASSDEGTGNTIYF.

This sequence joins TRBV28 and TRBJ2-3; D unresolved. Trimming removed 3 bases from V and 6 bases from J, with 4 bases in between. From germline, CDR1 is MDHEN and CDR2 SYDVKM. The CDR3 is made up of 11 amino acids. For the CDR3, the DNA is TGTGCCAGCAGTTTCCTCGATACGCAGTATTTT. Amino acid sequence: CASSFLDTQYF.

V is TRBV6-5 and J is TRBJ2-7; 8 nucleotides match TRBD2. Germline V gene sequence: CDR1 MNHEY, CDR2 SVGAGI. The CDR3 has 13 residues. V was clipped by 6 bases and J by 5 bases; unmatched bases: 6. This CDR3 is CASSERERNEQYF. The CDR3 DNA reads TGTGCCAGCAGCGAGCGGGAGCGGAACGAGCAGTACTTC.

The chain joins TRBV19 to TRBJ2-1, with D perhaps TRBD2 (6 bases). The germline CDR1 and CDR2 sequences are LNHDA and SQIVND (reference sequence). The V end was cut by 5 bases, the J end by 9 bases, with 14 bases between. CDR3 length equals 13 residues. The CDR3 nucleotides read TGTGCCAGTAGTTTAGGAGGGCCTGGTGAGCAGTTCTTC. Amino acid sequence: CASSLGGPGEQFF.

This chain connects TRBV24-1 to TRBJ2-5; TRBD1 might be the D (6 bases). Germline assignment: CDR1 KGHDR and CDR2 SFDVKD. The CDR3 consists of 12 residues. Trimming removed 9 bases at V and 5 bases at J, with 12 bases between. The chain's CDR3 is CATGDRLETQYF. The CDR3 nucleotides are TGTGCCACCGGAGACAGGCTCGAGACCCAGTACTTC.

The V and J genes are TRBV30 and TRBJ1-6, with D possibly TRBD1 on 5 matching bases. This CDR3 comprises 14 residues. Germline V lookup: CDR1 GTSNPN, CDR2 SVGIG (reference sequence). Trimming cost V 4 bases and J 10 bases, with 17 bases left between them. CDR3 amino acids: CAWIGTGAGSPLHF. For the CDR3, the DNA is TGTGCCTGGATTGGAACCGGGGCCGGGTCACCCCTCCACTTT.

The chain links TRBV9 to TRBJ2-1; tentatively, D is TRBD1 (6 bases). Per the germline V gene, CDR1 is SGDLS and CDR2 is YYNGEE. V shed 2 bases and J shed 4 bases, with 10 bases lying between them. The length of the CDR3 is 14 residues. CDR3 sequence: CASSVRQEYNEQFF. As DNA, the CDR3 is TGTGCCAGCAGCGTCCGACAGGAATACAATGAGCAGTTCTTC.

This chain links TRBV6-5 with TRBJ2-3; D ambiguous. V was cut by 0 bases and J by 4 bases, with 5 bases left in between. Per germline, CDR1 MNHEY and CDR2 SVGAGI. The CDR3 has 13 amino acids. The CDR3 DNA follows: TGTGCCAGCAGTTACTCGATTTCAGATACGCAGTATTTT. Its translation is CASSYSISDTQYF.

V gene TRBV11-2 combines with J gene TRBJ1-6; D perhaps matches TRBD1 (6 bases). The CDR3 covers 15 residues. Between the trimmed V and J ends, which lost 5 bases and 7 bases, there was a span of 15 bases. Per the germline V gene, CDR1 is SGHAT and CDR2 is FQNNGV. Here the CDR3 reads CASSLQQGGNSPLHF. CDR3 nucleotides: TGTGCCAGCAGCCTGCAACAGGGAGGGAATTCACCCCTCCACTTT. The entire variable domain, with the rest obtained from reference TRBV11-2 and TRBJ1-6, is as follows: EAGVAQSPRYKIIEKRQSVAFWCNPISGHATLYWYQQILGQGPKLLIQFQNNGVVDDSQLPKDRFSAERLKGVDSTLKIQPAKLEDSAVYLCASSLQQGGNSPLHFGNGTRLTVT.